Presented here are 32 T cell receptor beta chains from one specimen sequenced in a study of tumor-infiltrating lymphocytes in primary liver carcinoma. Germline DNA was extracted alongside blood RNA, which was obtained from unsorted whole blood. A constant-region primer primed TCR beta cDNA synthesis from 400 to 550 ng of total RNA. For TCR beta, libraries were produced by three nested multiplex PCR rounds using slightly modified ARM-PCR. TRBV1-TRBV30 forward primers paired with a C-beta reverse primer were used in the first two PCR rounds, which ran roughly 10 cycles each. TCRdb redid the calling of the multiplex PCR reads with MiXCR, one entry per CDR3 protein. The table shows 300,000 to 350,000 distinct CDR3 sequences, with 65% occurring only once. Sequences were obtained from peripheral blood. These receptors came from a man aged 35 to 55 with primary liver carcinoma and hepatitis B virus infection.

For this clonotype: A much more abundant neighbour one base away suggests this may be a read error. V usage is TRBV4-3 and J usage is TRBJ1-1, with 8 nucleotides matching TRBD1. Germline CDR1 and CDR2: LGHNA and YSLEER. There are 14 residues in the CDR3. CDR3 in amino acids: CTSSEQGGNTEAFF. The CDR3, as DNA: TGCACCAGCAGCGAACAGGGGGGGAACACTGAAGCTTTCTTT.

For this clonotype: The conserved phenylalanine or tryptophan is not found at the CDR3 terminus, so this likely reflects a read error. Because the CDR3's place on the DNA is in doubt, the DNA is left out and the CDR3 is given as listed by TCRdb. The chain combines TRBV11-2 with TRBJ2-3; the table's D call TRBD2 went unverified against the DNA. Germline V gives CDR1 SGHAT, CDR2 FQNNGV. The CDR3 is 15 amino acids long, termini counted. The CDR3 reads CASSLLLGLLDTHYL.

V and J are TRBV6-2 or TRBV6-3 and TRBJ2-1, with 8 bases identical to TRBD2. The CDR3 has 13 residues. With V trimmed by 9 bases and J by 12 bases, 13 bases remained unmatched. The germline V gene has CDR1 MNHEY and CDR2 SVGEGT. The CDR3, as DNA: TGTGCCAGTTACCAGCGGGAGTGCCCCTGGCAGTTCTTC. Residues: CASYQRECPWQFF.

This clonotype was detected many times. V usage is TRBV4-1 and J usage is TRBJ2-7; D call uncertain. The CDR3 length is 13 residues. The V end lost 2 bases, the J end lost 5 bases, and 10 bases lay between the germline ends. Looked up from germline, CDR1 is MGHRA and CDR2 is YSYEKL. The CDR3, as DNA: TGCGCCAGCAGCCAATCCTCAAGCGACGAGCAGTACTTC. Its translation: CASSQSSSDEQYF.

As concerns this clonotype: One base away lies a much larger clone, so this may be a sequencing read error. The J gene is TRBJ1-5, the V gene TRBV6-5; D remains ambiguous. The CDR3 length is 13 residues. Per germline, CDR1 MNHEY and CDR2 SVGAGI. This chain's CDR3 is CANSSSRNQPQHF. Here the CDR3 DNA reads TGTGCCAACAGTTCGTCTCGCAATCAGCCCCAGCATTTT.

Comments on this clonotype: The CDR3 does not end in the conserved phenylalanine or tryptophan, so this is likely a read error. The chain is built from TRBV11-3 and TRBJ2-1; no clear D. The CDR3 totals 14 residues. The germline V gene encodes CDR1 SGHNT and CDR2 YENEEA. CDR3 sequence reads: CASNLGNSYNEQFL. DNA for the CDR3: TGTGCCAGCAACTTAGGGAACTCCTACAATGAGCAGTTCTTA.

In its sample, this clonotype was seen many times. The chain has TRBV6-5 and TRBJ2-5; 14 positions match TRBD2. Trimming cost V 6 bases and J 2 bases; bases outside gene matches: 2. This CDR3 has 15 residues. Germline V gives CDR1 MNHEY, CDR2 SVGAGI. CDR3 nucleotides: TGTGCCAGCAGGACTAGCGGGAGGGCGCAAGAGACCCAGTACTTC. It specifies CASRTSGRAQETQYF.

The table lists this clonotype with many counts. The V call is TRBV6-6, the J call TRBJ2-2, with TRBD1 as a possible D gene (6 bases). The CDR3 contains 17 residues. Germline CDR1 reads MNHNY; CDR2 reads SVGAGI (reference sequence). Deletions cut 10 bases from V and 1 base from J, with 22 bases between. CDR3 in DNA: TGTGCCACCACGTCCCGGGACAATGAATTGAACACCGGGGAGCTGTTTTTT. Protein sequence: CATTSRDNELNTGELFF.

In this sample, this clonotype turned up a few times. This chain links TRBV11-2 with TRBJ2-7, with D unresolved. The V gene lost 9 bases and the J gene lost 4 bases, with 13 bases spanning the gap. The CDR3 runs to 12 residues. The germline V gene has CDR1 SGHAT and CDR2 FQNNGV. This CDR3 reads CASSPQCYEQYF. The CDR3 nucleotides are TGTGCCAGTAGCCCCCAATGTTACGAGCAGTACTTC.

This clonotype was counted between two and nine times. One end of the junction fails to match germline, which may point to a read error. The chain employs TRBV6-1 and TRBJ2-7; the D is unclear. The CDR3 runs to 14 residues. The germline V gene has CDR1 MNHNS and CDR2 SASEGT. CDR3 region: CANSEAPDGYEQYF. CDR3 DNA sequence: TGTGCCAACAGTGAAGCCCCCGACGGCTACGAGCAGTACTTC.

A remark on this clonotype: A read error is possible here, since a much larger clone lies one base away. The J gene is TRBJ2-1, the V gene TRBV10-3; possibly TRBD2 for D (5 bases). The CDR3 extends over 11 amino acids. Germline loops: CDR1 ENHRY, CDR2 SYGVKD. CDR3 bases: TGTGCCATCGGGCTTCTGGGAGAGCAGTCCTTC. Translating gives CAIGLLGEQSF.

As concerns this clonotype: Mismatch with germline at one junction end may stem from a read error. The J gene is TRBJ2-5, the V gene TRBV4-1, with 8 nucleotides matching TRBD1. Germline CDR1 MGHRA, CDR2 YSYEKL. The CDR3 is 14 residues long. The CDR3 coding sequence is TGCGCCAGCAGTCCTTCAGGGGGCGGTGAGACCCATTACTTC. Protein product: CASSPSGGGETHYF.

The chain has TRBV6-2 or TRBV6-3 and TRBJ1-5; TRBD1 matches 7 bases. After removal of 6 bases from V and 4 bases from J, the junction contained 3 bases not matched to a gene. The CDR3 contains 13 residues. Looked up from germline, CDR1 is MNHEY and CDR2 is SVGEGT. The CDR3 reads CASRDRENQPQHF. Written as DNA, the CDR3 is TGTGCCAGCAGAGACAGGGAAAATCAGCCCCAGCATTTT.

A remark on this clonotype: The CDR3 end shows no conserved phenylalanine or tryptophan, and so a read error is likely. This chain connects TRBV4-3 to TRBJ1-2; no clear D. The V gene's germline CDR1 is LGHNA and CDR2 YSLEER. V lost 2 bases to trimming and J lost 4 bases, with 8 bases between them. This CDR3 spans 13 amino acids. The CDR3 sequence is CASSQIGVYGYTL. The CDR3 DNA reads as TGCGCCAGCAGCCAAATAGGCGTCTATGGCTACACCCTC.

The rearrangement uses TRBV11-1 and TRBJ2-3; D not resolved. This CDR3 region has 16 residues. From germline, CDR1 is SGHAT and CDR2 FQDESV (reference sequence). V gave up 5 bases and J gave up 1 base, with 16 bases separating them. Written as DNA, the CDR3 is TGTGCCAGCAGCCTCGGCCGTGAAGAGGGCACAGATACGCAGTATTTT. Protein: CASSLGREEGTDTQYF.

Remarks on this clonotype: Sequence at one end of the junction differs from germline and may be a read error. The chain uses TRBV11-2 and TRBJ2-7; 8 nucleotides line up with TRBD1. CDR1 is SGHAT and CDR2 is FQNNGV in the germline V gene. There are 14 residues in the CDR3. For the CDR3, the DNA is TGTGCCAGCAGCTTAGGACAGGGGCCCTACGAGCAGAACTTC. Its translation: CASSLGQGPYEQNF.

Turning to this clonotype: This may arise from a read error, as a much more abundant clone is one base away. The V and J genes are TRBV10-3 and TRBJ2-3; 8 bases match TRBD2. The CDR3 has 16 amino acids. V lost 5 bases to trimming and J lost 2 bases; unmatched junction nucleotides: 9. Germline CDR1 and CDR2: ENHRY and SYGVKD. The CDR3 spells CAISFAGLGTTDTQYF. CDR3 in DNA: TGTGCCATCAGTTTTGCGGGACTAGGGACCACAGATACGCAGTATTTT.

Regarding this clonotype: A much larger clone lies one base from this, so it may be a read error. V usage is TRBV29-1 and J usage is TRBJ2-7, with D tentatively TRBD2 (6 bases). The CDR3 has 14 residues. With 8 bases removed from V and 4 bases from J, the gap between germline ends came to 21 bases. CDR1 SQVTM and CDR2 ANQGSEA come from the germline V gene. CDR3 coding DNA: TGCAGCCTTGTGAAGGAGGGGATCCCATACGAGCAGTACTTC. Translation: CSLVKEGIPYEQYF.

Remarks on this clonotype: At one end, the junction sequence differs from germline, possibly due to a read error. The rearrangement uses TRBV6-6 and TRBJ2-7; 11 bases agree with TRBD2. Germline V gene sequence: CDR1 MNHNY, CDR2 SVGAGI (reference sequence). The CDR3 has 15 residues. The CDR3 nucleotides are TGTTCCAGCAGTTACGGCGCTAGCGGGAGGTACGAGCAGTACTTC. Protein: CSSSYGASGRYEQYF.

V is TRBV10-2 and J is TRBJ2-7; 7 bases fit TRBD1. This CDR3 comprises 15 residues. V lost 3 bases, J lost 4 bases, and 9 bases stayed unmatched. Germline V lookup: CDR1 WSHSY, CDR2 SAAADI. The CDR3: CASSDWRQGHYEQYF. The CDR3 DNA sequence: TGCGCCAGCAGTGATTGGAGACAGGGACATTACGAGCAGTACTTC.

In its sample, this clonotype was seen a few times. The V call is TRBV30, the J call TRBJ1-1; no firm D call. Germline lookup yields CDR1 GTSNPN and CDR2 SVGIG (reference sequence). V dropped 1 base and J dropped 1 base, with 7 bases sitting between them. This CDR3 region has 13 residues. DNA for the CDR3: TGTGCCTGGAGTGCGCGTCAGAACACTGAAGCTTTCTTT. Its translation is CAWSARQNTEAFF. The full variable domain, rest sourced from reference TRBV30 and TRBJ1-1, is SQTIHQWPATLVQPVGSPLSLECTVEGTSNPNLYWYRQAAGRGLQLLFYSVGIGQISSEVPQNLSASRPQDRQFILSSKKLLLSDSGFYLCAWSARQNTEAFFGQGTRLTVV.

With regard to this clonotype: The CDR3 does not end in the conserved phenylalanine or tryptophan, so this is likely a read error. This chain connects TRBV11-2 to TRBJ2-7; D is unresolved. CDR3 length equals 14 residues. Trimming cost V 3 bases and J 0 bases, with 9 bases left between them. Looked up from germline, CDR1 is SGHAT and CDR2 is FQNNGV. DNA of the CDR3: TGTGCCAGCAGCTTGCGCGGAGACTCCTACGAGCAGTACCTC. Translation gives CASSLRGDSYEQYL.

This clonotype was detected a few times. V usage is TRBV5-6 and J usage is TRBJ2-7, with TRBD2 identical over 10 bases. The V gene's germline CDR1 is SGHDT and CDR2 YYEEEE. The J segment lost 0 bases and the V segment lost 2 bases, leaving 2 bases of the junction unmatched. This CDR3 has 15 amino acids. The CDR3 DNA reads TGTGCCAGCAGCTTTACTAGCGGGGCCTCCTACGAGCAGTACTTC. Amino acids: CASSFTSGASYEQYF.

This clonotype was seen only a few times. The junction shows a germline mismatch at one end, possibly a read error. V usage is TRBV11-2 and J usage is TRBJ2-7; perhaps TRBD2 as D (5 bases). Germline lookup yields CDR1 SGHAT and CDR2 FQNNGV. The CDR3 is made up of 14 amino acids. The DNA of the CDR3 is TGCGCCAGCAGCTTGCTAGGGAGCTCCTACGAGCAGTACTTC. Translation gives CASSLLGSSYEQYF.

Regarding this clonotype: The missing conserved phenylalanine or tryptophan at the end of this CDR3 makes a read error likely. Because the CDR3's place on the DNA is in doubt, the DNA is left out and the CDR3 is given as listed by TCRdb. The chain employs TRBV11-2 and TRBJ2-2; no DNA check was done on the table's D call, TRBD2. Germline V CDR1 and CDR2: SGHAT, FQNNGV. The CDR3 contains 16 residues when both ends are counted. CDR3 protein: CASSPIAGEPPGELLS.

Regarding this clonotype: The junction departs from germline at one end; a sequencing error may be responsible. This chain links TRBV10-3 with TRBJ2-3, with D possibly called TRBD1 or TRBD2 (5 bases each). Germline V gene lookup returns CDR1 ENHRY and CDR2 SYGVKD. This CDR3 comprises 16 residues. The CDR3 nucleotides read TGTGCCATCACCCGTGGGGAGCAGTGGGGCACAGATACACAGTATTTT. This translates into CAITRGEQWGTDTQYF.

The chain recombines TRBV5-6 with TRBJ2-4, with D tentatively TRBD1 or TRBD2 (5 bases each). With 0 bases removed from V and 3 bases from J, the gap between germline ends came to 19 bases. The germline CDR1 and CDR2 sequences are SGHDT and YYEEEE. This CDR3 comprises 18 residues. In DNA, the CDR3 is TGTGCCAGCAGCTTGGGACCTAAACGGGGCCTTGTCAAAAACATTCAGTACTTC. Amino acids: CASSLGPKRGLVKNIQYF. The full variable domain, with the rest looked up from reference TRBV5-6 and TRBJ2-4, is DAGVTQSPTHLIKTRGQQVTLRCSPKSGHDTVSWYQQALGQGPQFIFQYYEEEERQRGNFPDRFSGHQFPNYSSELNVNALLLGDSALYLCASSLGPKRGLVKNIQYFGAGTRLSVL.

The J gene is TRBJ2-1, the V gene TRBV13; 15 nucleotides align to TRBD2. The CDR3 runs to 16 residues. Germline trimming cut 2 bases from V and 7 bases from J; bases unmatched to any gene: 3. Germline-derived CDR1 and CDR2 are PRHDT and FYEKMQ (reference sequence). The CDR3 region is CASSLCGTSGRNEQFF. In nucleotides, the CDR3 is TGTGCCAGCAGCTTATGCGGGACTAGCGGGAGGAATGAGCAGTTCTTC.

This clonotype was detected once. An end of the junction does not agree with germline; a read error may underlie this. The chain carries TRBV4-2 and TRBJ1-2; perhaps TRBD1 as D (5 bases). Per germline, CDR1 LGHNA and CDR2 YNFKEQ. The length of the CDR3 is 12 residues. The CDR3 nucleotides read TGTGCCAGCAACCAAGTAACAGGTGGCTACACCTTC. It encodes CASNQVTGGYTF.

This clonotype was counted a single time. The genes are TRBV4-3 and TRBJ2-1; D unresolved. This CDR3 region has 11 residues. Germline V gives CDR1 LGHNA, CDR2 YSLEER. Trimming cost V 4 bases and J 12 bases, with 10 bases left between them. CDR3 region: CASSPAVWQFF. The CDR3 region has the DNA TGCGCCAGCAGCCCGGCTGTGTGGCAGTTCTTC.

Many counts were recorded for this clonotype. This chain joins TRBV6-2 or TRBV6-3 and TRBJ2-5; 7 nucleotides match TRBD2. Germline values: CDR1 MNHEY, CDR2 SVGEGT. The V segment lost 8 bases and the J segment 4 bases; nucleotides outside the gene matches: 1. The CDR3 contains 11 residues. CDR3 bases: TGTGCCAGCGGGGGGGGAGAGACCCAGTACTTC. Translation: CASGGGETQYF.

This clonotype turned up a few times. This chain connects TRBV14 to TRBJ2-7; 8 nucleotides line up with TRBD1. The J segment lost 2 bases and the V segment lost 1 base, leaving 4 bases of the junction unmatched. Germline CDR1 is SGHDN and CDR2 is FVKESK. The CDR3 has 15 residues. The CDR3 loop reads CASSQGTGMAYEQYF. CDR3 DNA: TGTGCCAGCAGCCAAGGGACAGGGATGGCCTACGAGCAGTACTTC.